This T cell receptor (beta chain) derives from a study of blood T cells in healthy people across ages. Per germline, CDR1 SGHVS and CDR2 FNYEAQ. This CDR3 is 14 amino acids long. Then a second PCR, running roughly 7 to 12 cycles, was carried out with a sample-barcoded 5' primer and a J-beta primer mix. TCRdb redid the calling of the 5' RACE reads with MiXCR, one entry per CDR3 protein. The sample carries some 850,000 distinct CDR3 sequences, around 24% recorded once. These data were likewise used in another study, on T cells of mothers and their children.

The sequenced sample was blood. V and J are TRBV7-6 and TRBJ2-5; 10 positions agree with TRBD2. The tail of the sequence fits TRBJ2-1 better, so the J call may be wrong. The clonotype comes from a boy between 10 and 17 years old in good health. CDR3 sequence: CASSPASGGNEQFF. CDR3 coding DNA: TGTGCCAGCAGCCCCGCTAGCGGGGGAAATGAGCAGTTCTTC.